Sequencing of this TCR beta chain was carried out in a study of CD8 T cells in ankylosing spondylitis. This CDR3 has 16 amino acids. Germline lookup yields CDR1 SEHNR and CDR2 FQNEAQ (reference sequence). The V gene lost 4 bases and the J gene lost 10 bases, with 20 bases spanning the gap. TCRdb analysed the 5' RACE reads with MiXCR anew, one entry per CDR3 protein. The profile shows 200,000 to 250,000 distinct CDR3 sequences, roughly a tenth of them singletons. This clonotype has ten or more counts. The sequenced material came from blood, either unsorted or a sorted T cell fraction (not recorded which). The chain uses TRBV7-9 and TRBJ1-6; D perhaps matches TRBD1 (5 bases). This clonotype was sampled from a male donor with ankylosing spondylitis or in good health (not recorded which). CDR3 sequence reads: CASSSRQLASSSPLHF. CDR3 sequence (DNA): TGTGCCAGCAGCTCCAGACAGCTTGCTTCGTCGTCACCCCTCCACTTT.